This T cell receptor (beta chain) was recovered during a study of siplizumab effects on memory and regulatory T cells. Here immunoSEQ multiplex PCR was the method, and the copy in TCRdb shows in-frame clones only, minus some. Here the sample spans more than 85,000 clones, 90% to 95% being singletons. A remark on this clone: The antigen is not known.

Findings and caveats of the study: Mean Treg-derived proportions of mappable alloreactive CD4+ clones were around 70% for siplizumab and around 29% for controls.

This clonotype originated in a human donor in good health. The specimen was Tregs sorted from blood.

The CDR3 sequence is CASSLLGRGGPTDTQYF. In nucleotides, the CDR3 is TGTGCCAGCAGCCTCCTGGGGAGGGGGGGACCCACAGATACGCAGTATTTT. The rearrangement joins TRBV11-2 to TRBJ2-3; D perhaps matches TRBD2 (7 bases). Trimming pared 5 bases from V and 2 bases from J, leaving 20 bases between. From germline, CDR1 is SGHAT and CDR2 FQNNGV. The CDR3 has 17 amino acids.